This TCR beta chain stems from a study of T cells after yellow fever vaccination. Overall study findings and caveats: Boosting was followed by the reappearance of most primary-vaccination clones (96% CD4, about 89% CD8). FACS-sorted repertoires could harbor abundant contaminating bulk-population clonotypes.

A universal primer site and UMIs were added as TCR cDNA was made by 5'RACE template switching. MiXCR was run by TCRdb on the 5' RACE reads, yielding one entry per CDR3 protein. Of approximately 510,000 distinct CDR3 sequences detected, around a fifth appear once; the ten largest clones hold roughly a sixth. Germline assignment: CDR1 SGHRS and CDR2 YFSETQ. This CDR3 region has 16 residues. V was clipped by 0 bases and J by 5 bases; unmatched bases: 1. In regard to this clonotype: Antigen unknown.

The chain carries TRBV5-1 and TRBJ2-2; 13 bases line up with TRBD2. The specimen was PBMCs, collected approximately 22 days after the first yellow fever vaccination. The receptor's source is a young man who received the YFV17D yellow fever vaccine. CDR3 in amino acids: CASSLGLAGGTGELFF. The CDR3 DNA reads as TGCGCCAGCAGCTTGGGACTAGCGGGGGGTACCGGGGAGCTGTTTTTT.